These 30 T cell receptor beta chains came from one sample sequenced in a study of cytomegalovirus exposure and HLA in healthy donors. The PCR used 60 Vbeta and 13 Jbeta primers. The data were produced by immunoSEQ multiplex PCR, yet TCRdb's version contains in-frame clones alone and is incomplete. Among some 150,000 clones listed, around 70% were seen once. Material: PBMCs. These receptors all come from a middle-aged man in good health and CMV-seronegative.

V is TRBV5-4 and J is TRBJ2-7, with D perhaps TRBD2 (7 bases). The V end was cut by 0 bases, the J end by 2 bases, with 12 bases between. Germline V gene lookup returns CDR1 SGHNT and CDR2 YYREEE (reference sequence). The CDR3 consists of 15 residues. The CDR3 DNA follows: TGTGCCAGCAGCTTGGGGGCGGGGGCCACCTACGAGCAGTACTTC. This encodes CASSLGAGATYEQYF.

V usage is TRBV7-9 and J usage is TRBJ1-1, with TRBD1 as a possible D gene (6 bases). The CDR3 has 16 amino acids. The germline V gene encodes CDR1 SEHNR and CDR2 FQNEAQ (reference sequence). The V end was cut by 4 bases, the J end by 0 bases, with 15 bases between. The CDR3 region is CASSSATGLMNTEAFF. The CDR3 nucleotides read TGTGCCAGCAGCTCTGCGACAGGTTTAATGAACACTGAAGCTTTCTTT. Complete variable domain (other parts from reference TRBV7-9 and TRBJ1-1): DTGVSQNPRHKITKRGQNVTFRCDPISEHNRLYWYRQTLGQGPEFLTYFQNEAQLEKSRLLSDRFSAERPKGSFSTLEIQRTEQGDSAMYLCASSSATGLMNTEAFFGQGTRLTVV.

The chain employs TRBV27 and TRBJ2-3; D is unresolved. The CDR3 runs to 14 residues. Trimming left V 3 bases short and J 0 bases short, with 7 bases between. Germline CDR1 MNHEY, CDR2 SMNVEV (reference sequence). The CDR3 coding sequence is TGTGCCAGCAGTTTTTATCGTAGCACAGATACGCAGTATTTT. This codes for CASSFYRSTDTQYF.

This clone was seen only a few times. The rearrangement uses TRBV28 and TRBJ2-7; 11 bases align to TRBD2. The CDR3 runs to 14 residues. The V gene's germline CDR1 is MDHEN and CDR2 SYDVKM. V was clipped by 8 bases and J by 4 bases; unmatched bases: 7. The CDR3 DNA reads TGTGCCAGCCGTGTAGCGGGAGGGAGTTACGAGCAGTACTTC. Translating gives CASRVAGGSYEQYF.

This CDR3 is CASSQLSGRDGYTF. The CDR3 nucleotides are TGCGCCAGCAGCCAATTATCAGGGAGGGATGGCTACACCTTC. This chain connects TRBV4-3 to TRBJ1-2, with a weak D call TRBD1 (5 bases). In germline, CDR1 is LGHNA, CDR2 YSLEER. The CDR3 has 14 amino acids. The germline V and J ends were trimmed by 2 bases and 6 bases, with 13 bases remaining between them.

The chain has TRBV5-8 and TRBJ1-1; D gene uncertain. The V end lost 1 base, the J end lost 4 bases, and 14 bases lay between the germline ends. CDR1 is SGHTS, CDR2 YDEGEE, per germline. This CDR3 is 15 amino acids long. CDR3 sequence: CASSLFPGRITEAFF. The CDR3, as DNA: TGTGCCAGCAGCTTGTTTCCAGGCAGAATCACTGAAGCTTTCTTT.

The genes are TRBV29-1 and TRBJ2-5; D might be TRBD1 (6 bases). V gave up 4 bases and J gave up 1 base, with 10 bases separating them. The CDR3 totals 13 residues. Germline V gene data show CDR1 as SQVTM and CDR2 as ANQGSEA. The CDR3 DNA sequence: TGCAGCGTTGGGACAGCCACCCAAGAGACCCAGTACTTC. This sequence encodes CSVGTATQETQYF.

In the case of this clone: At one of its ends the junction is not consistent with the germline gene, which may arise from a read error. V and J are TRBV10-3 and TRBJ2-5; 8 nucleotides align to TRBD2. CDR3 length equals 15 residues. Per the germline V gene, CDR1 is ENHRY and CDR2 is SYGVKD. This CDR3 is CASSNLAGGQETQYF. In nucleotides, the CDR3 is TGTGCCAGCAGTAATCTGGCGGGAGGACAAGAGACCCAGTACTTC.

This chain connects TRBV12-5 to TRBJ2-2; 11 bases are a match to TRBD2. The CDR3 has 16 residues. The V gene end was trimmed by 0 bases and the J gene end by 7 bases; junction bases not matched to a gene: 4. The germline V gene encodes CDR1 LGHNT and CDR2 FRNRAP. The CDR3 coding sequence is TGTGCTAGTGGTTTGGTTACTAGCGGGAGAATCGGGGAGCTGTTTTTT. Translating gives CASGLVTSGRIGELFF.

The V gene is TRBV7-6, the J gene TRBJ2-7; a possible D gene is TRBD2 (6 bases). Per the germline V gene, CDR1 is SGHVS and CDR2 is FNYEAQ. Trimming took off 1 base at V and 3 bases at J, with 22 bases between the two ends. This CDR3 contains 18 residues. The CDR3 DNA sequence: TGTGCCAGCAGCTTAGGAATCGGGGGTCAAACAAAGGGCTACGAGCAGTACTTC. It codes for CASSLGIGGQTKGYEQYF.

The chain carries TRBV6-4 and TRBJ1-5; TRBD1 might be the D (5 bases). The germline V and J ends were trimmed by 4 bases and 0 bases, with 10 bases remaining between them. Germline V lookup: CDR1 MRHNA, CDR2 SNTAGT. The CDR3 is 15 amino acids. The CDR3 DNA reads TGTGCCAGCAGTGTCATCGACAGTAGCAATCAGCCCCAGCATTTT. Protein sequence: CASSVIDSSNQPQHF.

This clone was seen only a few times. This rearrangement joins TRBV2 to TRBJ2-5, with 7 bases that match TRBD1. The CDR3 has 13 residues. The trim removed 6 bases at V and 4 bases at J, leaving 5 bases unmatched. Per germline, CDR1 SNHLY and CDR2 FYNNEI. CDR3 protein: CASRHRGGETQYF. The CDR3 coding sequence is TGTGCCAGCAGACACAGGGGCGGAGAGACCCAGTACTTC.

This clone occurred a few times. CDR3 amino acids: CASSLATSGTYSYNEQFF. CDR3 in DNA: TGCGCCAGCAGCTTGGCGACTAGCGGGACATACTCCTACAATGAGCAGTTCTTC. The rearrangement links TRBV5-1 to TRBJ2-1; TRBD2 aligns across 11 bases. V trimming: 0 bases; J trimming: 0 bases; junction bases outside the gene matches: 5. CDR3 length: 18 residues. Germline V gives CDR1 SGHRS, CDR2 YFSETQ.

V gene TRBV27 combines with J gene TRBJ2-7; TRBD1 matches 9 bases. Germline-derived CDR1 and CDR2 are MNHEY and SMNVEV (reference sequence). This CDR3 comprises 13 residues. Losses at the gene ends were 5 bases for V and 5 bases for J; bases not matched to a gene: 4. For the CDR3, the DNA is TGTGCCAGCAGTCCGGGACAGGGTCACGAGCAGTACTTC. It is translated as CASSPGQGHEQYF.

J is TRBJ2-7 and V is TRBV9; TRBD2 aligns across 12 bases. Germline V gene lookup returns CDR1 SGDLS and CDR2 YYNGEE. The CDR3 is 16 residues long. V was pared by 3 bases and J by 2 bases, with 6 bases of the junction left unmatched. CDR3 in DNA: TGTGCCAGCAGCGCGACTAGCGGGAGTGGTACCTACGAGCAGTACTTC. Its protein is CASSATSGSGTYEQYF.

The V call is TRBV6-5, the J call TRBJ2-7; possible D gene TRBD2, 6 bases. Germline V gene sequence: CDR1 MNHEY, CDR2 SVGAGI. Trimming pared 5 bases from V and 2 bases from J, leaving 16 bases between. There are 15 residues in the CDR3. CDR3 region: CASSRPLALPYEQYF. CDR3 nucleotides: TGTGCCAGCAGTAGGCCTCTAGCGCTTCCCTACGAGCAGTACTTC.

The chain combines TRBV5-1 with TRBJ1-1; 10 nucleotides agree with TRBD1. The CDR3 contains 15 residues. Per germline, CDR1 SGHRS and CDR2 YFSETQ. J lost 0 bases, V lost 4 bases, and 3 bases had no gene match. The CDR3 DNA reads as TGCGCCAGCAGCGGGACAGGGGACGTGAACACTGAAGCTTTCTTT. It translates to CASSGTGDVNTEAFF.

This clone was detected only a few times. The chain recombines TRBV5-1 with TRBJ1-1; TRBD1 matches at 8 bases. CDR1 and CDR2 from the germline V gene are SGHRS and YFSETQ. This CDR3 is 15 amino acids long. V trimming: 0 bases; J trimming: 4 bases; junction bases outside the gene matches: 5. The CDR3 nucleotides read TGCGCCAGCAGCTTGGCACAGGGGGGCGGCACTGAAGCTTTCTTT. Translation: CASSLAQGGGTEAFF.

This chain uses TRBV30 with TRBJ1-2; D uncertain. Germline V gives CDR1 GTSNPN, CDR2 SVGIG (reference sequence). This CDR3 spans 13 amino acids. Trimming took 2 bases from V and 7 from J, leaving 14 bases between them. CDR3 sequence: CAWSPGEVVGYTF. The CDR3 region has the DNA TGTGCCTGGAGTCCGGGTGAGGTGGTTGGCTACACCTTC.

The chain uses TRBV9 and TRBJ2-1; perhaps TRBD1 as D (5 bases). V was clipped by 2 bases and J by 8 bases, with 17 bases between them. Per the germline V gene, CDR1 is SGDLS and CDR2 is YYNGEE. The length of the CDR3 is 15 residues. The CDR3 loop reads CASSVGALEVDEQFF. The CDR3 coding sequence is TGTGCCAGCAGCGTTGGGGCCCTCGAGGTGGATGAGCAGTTCTTC.

This sequence joins TRBV18 and TRBJ2-7; 8 nucleotides match TRBD2. This CDR3 comprises 14 residues. Trimming cost V 2 bases and J 5 bases; bases outside gene matches: 5. Germline V gene sequence: CDR1 KGHSH, CDR2 LQKENI. The CDR3 loop is CASSPAGLDHEQYF. The CDR3 DNA reads TGTGCCAGCTCACCAGCGGGACTAGATCACGAGCAGTACTTC. Filled out from reference TRBV18 and TRBJ2-7, the complete variable domain reads NAGVMQNPRHLVRRRGQEARLRCSPMKGHSHVYWYRQLPEEGLKFMVYLQKENIIDESGMPKERFSAEFPKEGPSILRIQQVVRGDSAAYFCASSPAGLDHEQYFGPGTRLTVT.

The chain has TRBV9 and TRBJ2-1, with D perhaps matching TRBD1 (5 bases). Trimming stripped 4 bases from V and 6 bases from J, with 14 bases between. The CDR3 consists of 14 residues. Germline lookup yields CDR1 SGDLS and CDR2 YYNGEE. CDR3 amino acids: CASSPSNRINEQFF. DNA of the CDR3: TGTGCCAGCAGCCCAAGCAACAGGATCAATGAGCAGTTCTTC.

J is TRBJ2-7 and V is TRBV19; 7 bases are shared with TRBD2. The germline V gene encodes CDR1 LNHDA and CDR2 SQIVND (reference sequence). CDR3 length: 14 amino acids. Trimming took 8 bases from V and 3 from J; bases not matched to a gene: 10. The chain's CDR3 is CASSPRESFYEQYF. In nucleotides, the CDR3 is TGTGCCAGTTCACCGCGGGAGAGTTTCTACGAGCAGTACTTC.

This chain connects TRBV7-9 to TRBJ2-1; no clear D gene. Per the germline V gene, CDR1 is SEHNR and CDR2 is FQNEAQ (reference sequence). The germline V and J ends were trimmed by 5 bases and 6 bases, with 8 bases remaining between them. The CDR3 covers 12 residues. CDR3 in DNA: TGTGCCAGCAGCGCTGTCGGCAATGAGCAGTTCTTC. It is translated as CASSAVGNEQFF.

The chain joins TRBV9 to TRBJ2-2; D is ambiguous. Between the trimmed V and J ends, which lost 0 bases and 1 base, there was a span of 16 bases. The CDR3 loop spans 18 amino acids. Germline assignment: CDR1 SGDLS and CDR2 YYNGEE. CDR3 nucleotides: TGTGCCAGCAGCGTAGCATCCATACCAACAAAGAACACCGGGGAGCTGTTTTTT. It yields the protein CASSVASIPTKNTGELFF.

The V call is TRBV27, the J call TRBJ1-1; TRBD1 agrees at 7 bases. Germline V gene sequence: CDR1 MNHEY, CDR2 SMNVEV (reference sequence). After removal of 6 bases from V and 0 bases from J, the junction contained 10 bases not matched to a gene. This CDR3 is 16 amino acids long. Here the CDR3 DNA reads TGTGCCAGCAGGCTCACAGGGGTCCTCATGAACACTGAAGCTTTCTTT. This encodes CASRLTGVLMNTEAFF.

The chain couples TRBV27 to TRBJ2-7; no firm D call. This CDR3 spans 13 amino acids. Trimming cost V 0 bases and J 7 bases, with 10 bases left between them. Germline V gene lookup returns CDR1 MNHEY and CDR2 SMNVEV (reference sequence). The CDR3 loop reads CASSLSASREQYF. CDR3 DNA sequence: TGTGCCAGCAGTTTATCGGCATCCCGAGAGCAGTACTTC.

V and J are TRBV28 and TRBJ2-3, with 11 bases lining up with TRBD1. Germline loops: CDR1 MDHEN, CDR2 SYDVKM. V was clipped by 4 bases and J by 3 bases; unmatched bases: 3. The CDR3 has 15 amino acids. The CDR3 DNA is TGTGCCAGCAGTTGGGACAGGGGGACGACAGATACGCAGTATTTT. Translation gives CASSWDRGTTDTQYF.

The V gene is TRBV5-6, the J gene TRBJ1-2, with D hard to call. CDR3 size: 13 residues. With 1 base removed from V and 4 bases from J, the gap between germline ends came to 8 bases. Germline V gene lookup returns CDR1 SGHDT and CDR2 YYEEEE. The CDR3 region has the DNA TGTGCCAGCAGCTTGCGGGGTTTCTATGGCTACACCTTC. It specifies CASSLRGFYGYTF.

V and J are TRBV10-1 and TRBJ2-1, with D perhaps TRBD2 (5 bases). The V end lost 8 bases, the J end lost 8 bases, and 16 bases lay between the germline ends. This CDR3 region has 13 residues. Germline CDR1 is WNHNN and CDR2 is SYGVQD (reference sequence). CDR3 bases: TGCGCCAGCCAGGACGGAGGTAGGGATGAGCAGTTCTTC. The encoded protein is CASQDGGRDEQFF.